What follows are 6 T cell receptor beta chains derived from one specimen sequenced in a study of Graves' ophthalmopathy and Graves' hyperthyroidism. The study amplified TCR beta CDR3 regions using RNA transcripts. First-round RT-PCR with HTBI primers preceded a second-round multiplex PCR. TCRdb analysed the multiplex PCR reads with MiXCR anew, one entry per CDR3 protein. The sample has approximately 640,000 distinct CDR3 sequences, about two fifths seen once. Input material: peripheral blood. The receptor source for this set is an adult man with Graves' ophthalmopathy.

This clonotype is a singleton in its sample. This may be a read error: a much more frequent sequence differs by one nucleotide. V and J are TRBV7-9 and TRBJ2-2; a possible D gene is TRBD1 (6 bases). Germline CDR1 SEHNR, CDR2 FQNEAQ (reference sequence). V lost 0 bases to trimming and J lost 3 bases, with 17 bases between them. CDR3 length: 18 amino acids. CDR3 nucleotides: TGTGCCAGCAGCTTAGCGGAAGGACAGAGGGCGTACACCGGGGAGCTGTTTTTT. Amino acids: CASSLAEGQRAYTGELFF.

This sequence joins TRBV10-3 and TRBJ1-1, with D possibly TRBD1 on 5 matching bases. Trimming took 4 bases from V and 5 from J, leaving 17 bases between them. In germline, CDR1 is ENHRY, CDR2 SYGVKD. This CDR3 comprises 15 residues. CDR3 loop: CAISAKGGDQTEAFF. The CDR3 DNA reads as TGTGCCATCAGTGCCAAGGGCGGGGACCAGACTGAAGCTTTCTTT.

Note on this clonotype: One junction end does not reproduce the germline sequence, and a read error may be involved. The chain links TRBV25-1 to TRBJ1-1; the match to TRBD1 covers 7 bases. Germline assignment: CDR1 MGHDK and CDR2 SYGVNS. The CDR3 runs 12 residues. The CDR3 region has the DNA TGTGTCAGCACCCGGACAGGAACTGAAGCTTTCTTT. This translates into CVSTRTGTEAFF.

CDR3: CASSARVGWSPLHF. CDR3 bases: TGTGCCAGCAGTGCTAGAGTCGGGTGGTCACCCCTCCACTTT. The chain recombines TRBV25-1 with TRBJ1-6; D is uncertain. Germline V gene data show CDR1 as MGHDK and CDR2 as SYGVNS. The V end was cut by 4 bases, the J end by 10 bases, with 14 bases between. The CDR3 is 14 amino acids.

This clonotype occurred many times. The chain carries TRBV12-3 or TRBV12-4 and TRBJ1-1; D is unresolved. Trimming took off 1 base at V and 0 bases at J, with 3 bases between the two ends. This CDR3 contains 13 residues. The CDR3 reads CASSLVVNTEAFF. The CDR3 nucleotides read TGTGCCAGCAGTTTAGTAGTGAACACTGAAGCTTTCTTT.

This clonotype has only a few counts. The chain recombines TRBV5-1 with TRBJ2-7; possible D gene TRBD1, 6 bases. V was clipped by 0 bases and J by 2 bases, with 9 bases between them. This CDR3 region has 14 residues. Germline CDR1 SGHRS, CDR2 YFSETQ. This CDR3 is CASSLGTAPYEQYF. CDR3 DNA sequence: TGCGCCAGCAGCTTGGGGACAGCCCCCTACGAGCAGTACTTC.